Each of the 26 T cell receptor beta chains below was sequenced from the same sample in a study of blood T cell repertoires in COVID-19. Here immunoSEQ multiplex PCR was the method, and the copy in TCRdb shows in-frame clones only, minus some. The repertoire holds about 260,000 clones, with around 84% as singletons. The sample comprised PBMCs or T cells enriched from blood (not recorded which). These receptors were taken from a man aged 25 to 40 with acute COVID-19.

The chain combines TRBV27 with TRBJ2-4; TRBD1 is a possible D gene (6 bases). CDR3 length: 12 residues. Between the trimmed V and J ends, which lost 2 bases and 7 bases, there was a span of 6 bases. Germline CDR1 reads MNHEY; CDR2 reads SMNVEV (reference sequence). The CDR3 loop is CASSLRGNIQYF. CDR3 DNA: TGTGCCAGCAGTTTAAGGGGGAACATTCAGTACTTC.

The chain uses TRBV7-9 and TRBJ1-5, with 9 bases matching TRBD1. J gave up 4 bases and V 5 bases, and 6 bases lay outside the gene matches. The CDR3 has 15 amino acids. From germline, CDR1 is SEHNR and CDR2 FQNEAQ (reference sequence). The CDR3 DNA is TGTGCCAGCAGCGGGGACAGGGAGAGGAATCAGCCCCAGCATTTT. Translating gives CASSGDRERNQPQHF.

V usage is TRBV3-1 (or the pseudogene TRBV3-2) and J usage is TRBJ2-5; 9 nucleotides line up with TRBD2. The germline gives CDR1 LGHDT, CDR2 YNNKEL (reference sequence). V lost 1 base to trimming and J lost 4 bases; unmatched junction nucleotides: 13. This CDR3 has 18 residues. This CDR3 reads CASSQVRPGGRALETQYF. CDR3 nucleotide sequence: TGTGCCAGCAGCCAAGTTCGGCCCGGCGGGAGGGCCCTAGAGACCCAGTACTTC.

This clone was seen more than once but under ten times. The CDR3 spells CASSRSGWEDYNEQFF. The CDR3 DNA sequence: TGTGCCAGCAGTAGGAGCGGGTGGGAGGACTACAATGAGCAGTTCTTC. The gene calls are TRBV6-4 and TRBJ2-1; D might be TRBD2 (6 bases). Looked up from germline, CDR1 is MRHNA and CDR2 is SNTAGT. CDR3 size: 16 residues. Deletions cut 5 bases from V and 3 bases from J, with 17 bases between.

CDR3 protein: CASSYTQGNSNQPQHF. The CDR3 DNA reads as TGTGCCAGCAGTTATACACAGGGAAATAGCAATCAGCCCCAGCATTTT. The chain couples TRBV6-5 to TRBJ1-5, with D possibly being TRBD1 (6 bases). The V gene's germline CDR1 is MNHEY and CDR2 SVGAGI. The V gene lost 3 bases and the J gene lost 0 bases, with 12 bases spanning the gap. The CDR3 has 16 amino acids.

The chain uses TRBV28 and TRBJ2-7; no firm D call. Trimming took off 2 bases at V and 6 bases at J, with 8 bases between the two ends. The CDR3 has 12 residues. The germline V gene has CDR1 MDHEN and CDR2 SYDVKM. The CDR3 coding sequence is TGTGCCAGCAGTTTACAGTATGGCGAGCAGTACGTC. It yields the protein CASSLQYGEQYV.

This clone was recorded only once. The gene calls are TRBV4-1 and TRBJ1-1, with TRBD1 identical over 7 bases. The V gene end was trimmed by 1 base and the J gene end by 4 bases; junction bases not matched to a gene: 6. CDR1 and CDR2 from the germline V gene are MGHRA and YSYEKL. This CDR3 spans 15 amino acids. The CDR3 DNA sequence: TGCGCCAGCAGCCAAGGGTACAGGGGCAGCACTGAAGCTTTCTTT. This gives the protein CASSQGYRGSTEAFF.

The chain carries TRBV7-6 and TRBJ1-3; D gene uncertain. Between the trimmed V and J ends, which lost 5 bases and 2 bases, there was a span of 7 bases. CDR1 is SGHVS, CDR2 FNYEAQ, per germline. This CDR3 has 13 amino acids. CDR3 DNA sequence: TGTGCCAGCAGCCCCGACACTGGAAACACCATATATTTT. It is translated as CASSPDTGNTIYF.

In its sample, this clone was seen a few times. The chain uses TRBV12-3 or TRBV12-4 and TRBJ1-6, with a possible D match to TRBD1 (6 bases). Trimming took off 6 bases at V and 9 bases at J, with 12 bases between the two ends. The CDR3 is 13 amino acids. As DNA, the CDR3 is TGTGCCAGCAGCCGGGACAAGATTTCACCCCTCCACTTT. Residues: CASSRDKISPLHF.

The rearrangement uses TRBV20-1 and TRBJ1-2; D possibly corresponds to TRBD1 (6 bases). The CDR3 consists of 11 residues. CDR1 and CDR2 (germline): DFQATT, SNEGSKA (reference sequence). Trimming stripped 6 bases from V and 7 bases from J, with 12 bases between. CDR3 in amino acids: CSAGGQGGYTF. The CDR3 bases are TGCAGTGCCGGGGGGCAGGGTGGCTACACCTTC.

This sequence joins TRBV28 and TRBJ2-5; 10 bases are shared with TRBD2. This CDR3 is 14 amino acids long. Per germline, CDR1 MDHEN and CDR2 SYDVKM. The ends lost 6 bases at V and 5 bases at J; junction bases unmatched: 6. CDR3 in amino acids: CASSQSGGAETQYF. CDR3 in DNA: TGTGCCAGCAGCCAAAGCGGGGGGGCGGAGACCCAGTACTTC.

This clone was seen only once. The chain combines TRBV29-1 with TRBJ2-3, with D uncertain. V was shortened by 4 bases and J by 4 bases, with 6 bases between the two germline ends. Looked up from germline, CDR1 is SQVTM and CDR2 is ANQGSEA. This CDR3 is 11 amino acids long. In DNA, the CDR3 is TGCAGCGTTGCCTCGTCAGATACGCAGTATTTT. Translating gives CSVASSDTQYF.

This clone was seen more than once but under ten times. The chain links TRBV4-2 to TRBJ1-6; 8 nucleotides line up with TRBD1. The CDR3 has 15 residues. Germline V gene sequence: CDR1 LGHNA, CDR2 YNFKEQ. After removal of 0 bases from V and 10 bases from J, the junction contained 5 bases not matched to a gene. The DNA for the CDR3 is TGTGCCAGCAGCCAAGAAGGGACAGGATTATCACCCCTCCACTTT. This translates into CASSQEGTGLSPLHF.

The chain has TRBV5-6 and TRBJ1-6, with D hard to call. Germline V gene sequence: CDR1 SGHDT, CDR2 YYEEEE. Trimming pared 0 bases from V and 1 base from J, leaving 8 bases between. This CDR3 is 16 amino acids long. The CDR3 DNA reads TGTGCCAGCAGCTTGGGGGGAGGATCCTATAATTCACCCCTCCACTTT. Protein product: CASSLGGGSYNSPLHF.

The CDR3 loop reads CAWTSQTNYGYTF. The CDR3 DNA reads TGTGCCTGGACTTCGCAGACTAACTATGGCTACACCTTC. The chain employs TRBV30 and TRBJ1-2; D remains ambiguous. From germline, CDR1 is GTSNPN and CDR2 SVGIG (reference sequence). Deletions cut 4 bases from V and 0 bases from J, with 9 bases between. CDR3 length: 13 residues.

The CDR3 bases are TGTGCCAGCAGCTCCAGAAATAATTCACCCCTCCACTTT. Translation: CASSSRNNSPLHF. The V call is TRBV7-3, the J call TRBJ1-6; D is unresolved. There are 13 residues in the CDR3. Trimming pared 4 bases from V and 5 bases from J, leaving 6 bases between. Germline V gene data show CDR1 as SGHTA and CDR2 as FQGTGA.

This chain links TRBV28 with TRBJ1-1, with TRBD1 matching 7 bases. The CDR3 has 15 amino acids. V dropped 5 bases and J dropped 4; count of bases not matched to a gene: 10. Germline V gene data show CDR1 as MDHEN and CDR2 as SYDVKM. CDR3 DNA: TGTGCCAGCAGTCCCACGACAGGGAAGGGCACTGAAGCTTTCTTT. Protein product: CASSPTTGKGTEAFF.

The V gene is TRBV18, the J gene TRBJ1-3; 7 nucleotides match TRBD1. This CDR3 is built from 14 residues. The germline V gene has CDR1 KGHSH and CDR2 LQKENI. Losses at the gene ends were 3 bases for V and 4 bases for J; bases not matched to a gene: 3. The CDR3 sequence is CASSPTGLGNTIYF. DNA of the CDR3: TGTGCCAGCTCACCGACAGGGTTGGGAAACACCATATATTTT.

This chain uses TRBV27 with TRBJ2-7; 9 nucleotides line up with TRBD2. There are 15 residues in the CDR3. CDR1 is MNHEY and CDR2 is SMNVEV in the germline V gene (reference sequence). V was clipped by 3 bases and J by 2 bases; unmatched bases: 5. Here the CDR3 DNA reads TGTGCCAGCAGTTTCGCGGGAGGGCCCCCCTACGAGCAGTACGTC. Protein product: CASSFAGGPPYEQYV.

The J gene is TRBJ1-3, the V gene TRBV18; perhaps TRBD1 as D (5 bases). V was trimmed by 4 bases and J by 0 bases, leaving 16 bases between them. This CDR3 contains 17 residues. From germline, CDR1 is KGHSH and CDR2 LQKENI. The CDR3 here is CASSLTTAGGSGNTIYF. In nucleotides, the CDR3 is TGTGCCAGCTCACTGACTACGGCGGGGGGCTCTGGAAACACCATATATTTT.

V gene TRBV5-4 combines with J gene TRBJ1-6, with 7 bases that match TRBD1. V lost 5 bases, J lost 6 bases, and 2 bases stayed unmatched. The CDR3 length is 13 residues. Germline-derived CDR1 and CDR2 are SGHNT and YYREEE (reference sequence). The CDR3 nucleotides are TGTGCCAGCAGTCGACAGGGTAATTCACCCCTCCACTTT. The encoded protein is CASSRQGNSPLHF.

The chain recombines TRBV6-1 with TRBJ1-5, with D possibly being TRBD1 (5 bases). The CDR3 spans 15 residues. The germline gives CDR1 MNHNS, CDR2 SASEGT. Between the trimmed V and J ends, which lost 5 bases and 6 bases, there was a span of 17 bases. The CDR3 here is CASSPGTGRFQPQHF. The CDR3 DNA is TGTGCCAGCAGTCCCGGGACCGGGAGGTTTCAGCCCCAGCATTTT.

This clone was seen just once. The gene calls are TRBV4-1 and TRBJ2-1; possible D gene TRBD2, 6 bases. The CDR3 length is 16 residues. The germline V and J ends were trimmed by 1 base and 3 bases, with 13 bases remaining between them. Germline V gives CDR1 MGHRA, CDR2 YSYEKL. The CDR3 loop reads CASSQGPGGNYNEQFF. The CDR3 region has the DNA TGCGCCAGCAGCCAAGGCCCTGGCGGGAACTACAATGAGCAGTTCTTC.

The V call is TRBV6-6, the J call TRBJ1-4; 8 bases match TRBD1. The CDR3 runs to 13 residues. Germline values: CDR1 MNHNY, CDR2 SVGAGI (reference sequence). Losses at the gene ends were 4 bases for V and 8 bases for J; bases not matched to a gene: 3. The CDR3 protein is CASSFRDREKLFF. CDR3 in DNA: TGTGCCAGCAGTTTCCGGGACAGGGAAAAACTGTTTTTT.

The genes are TRBV24-1 and TRBJ2-2; a possible D gene is TRBD1 (6 bases). The CDR3 runs to 16 residues. Germline V gene sequence: CDR1 KGHDR, CDR2 SFDVKD. Deletions cut 4 bases from V and 2 bases from J, with 13 bases between. In DNA, the CDR3 is TGTGCCACCAGTGAGTATGGACAGACCAACACCGGGGAGCTGTTTTTT. The encoded protein is CATSEYGQTNTGELFF.

In DNA form, the CDR3 reads TGTGCCATCAGTGAGACTAGCGAGGGGGCCAACGTCCTGACTTTC. Translating gives CAISETSEGANVLTF. This chain connects TRBV10-3 to TRBJ2-6; 7 bases line up with TRBD2. The CDR3 length is 15 residues. Losses at the gene ends were 2 bases for V and 4 bases for J; bases not matched to a gene: 2. Germline V gene data show CDR1 as ENHRY and CDR2 as SYGVKD.